This T cell receptor (beta chain) originates from a study of T cell responses to AZD1222 COVID-19 vaccine. The CDR3 runs 16 residues. The germline gives CDR1 MDHEN, CDR2 SYDVKM. Trimming took 4 bases from V and 2 from J, leaving 17 bases between them. This table comes from immunoSEQ multiplex PCR, and its TCRdb copy is limited to in-frame clones, with some not included. The sample consists of some 130,000 clones, roughly 87% of them appearing once. Sequenced here: peripheral blood, sampled on day 0 of AZD1222 vaccination. The chain recombines TRBV28 with TRBJ1-2; the D gene is possibly TRBD1 (6 bases). The sequence came from an adult in good health. DNA for the CDR3: TGTGCCAGCAGTTCCCCCCGGGACACCCAGAACTATGGCTACACCTTC. Encoded protein: CASSSPRDTQNYGYTF.